The T cell receptor (beta chain) under discussion was sequenced for a study of low-dose radiotherapy and immunotherapy resistance in tumors. Study as a whole: Aspirin was taken orally by patients at 300 mg daily for four cycles from cycle 1 day 1. Alpha and beta chains were covered, as first-strand cDNA relied on TRAV- and TRBV-specific primers.

The authors ran about 18 PCR cycles to amplify TCRs with a constant-region primer and V-primer adapter. The mRNA that was isolated underwent amplification by in vitro transcription. TCRdb reprocessed the reads with MiXCR, giving one entry per CDR3 protein. The sample yields tens of thousands of distinct CDR3 sequences, about 11% seen once. CDR1 and CDR2 (germline): SGHDN, FVKESK. The CDR3 is 15 residues long, counting both termini. Time point reported: before trial treatment. Nivolumab, ipilimumab, aspirin, low-dose cyclophosphamide and low-dose radiotherapy were given to donors. For this clonotype: Because the CDR3's place on the DNA is in doubt, the DNA is left out and the CDR3 is given as listed by TCRdb.

Sequences were derived from PBMCs, sampled before treatment. This clonotype originated in a female donor with ovarian cancer. The chain carries TRBV14 and TRBJ1-4; TRBD1, the D gene given by the table, was not confirmed from the DNA. CDR3: CASSPTVGGEKLFFF.